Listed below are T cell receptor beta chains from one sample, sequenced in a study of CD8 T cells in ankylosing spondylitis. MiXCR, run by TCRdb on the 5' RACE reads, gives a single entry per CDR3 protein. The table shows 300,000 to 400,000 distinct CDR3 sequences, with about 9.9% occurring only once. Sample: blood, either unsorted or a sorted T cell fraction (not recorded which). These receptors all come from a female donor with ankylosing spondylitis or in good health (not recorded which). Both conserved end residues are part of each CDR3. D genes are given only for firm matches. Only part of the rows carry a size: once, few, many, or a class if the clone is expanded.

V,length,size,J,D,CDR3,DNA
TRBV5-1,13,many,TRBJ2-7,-,CASRVAQAYEQYF,TGCGCCAGCCGCGTGGCACAGGCCTACGAGCAGTACTTC
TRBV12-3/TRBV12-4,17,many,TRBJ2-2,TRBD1,CASSPRTGGVGNGELFF,TGTGCCAGCAGTCCTAGGACAGGGGGCGTGGGGAACGGGGAGCTGTTTTTT
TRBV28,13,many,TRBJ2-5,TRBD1,CASRLQSGGTQYF,TGTGCCAGCAGGCTACAGTCAGGGGGGACCCAGTACTTC
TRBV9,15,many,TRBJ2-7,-,CASSVSYGETYEQYF,TGTGCCAGCAGCGTAAGTTATGGGGAGACCTACGAGCAGTACTTC
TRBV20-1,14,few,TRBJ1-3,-,CSARGTRQGNTIYF,TGCAGTGCTAGAGGGACACGACAGGGAAACACCATATATTTT
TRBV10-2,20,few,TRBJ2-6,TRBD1,CASSRTGGFGRFSGANVLTF,TGCGCCAGCTCCCGGACAGGGGGATTTGGTCGTTTCTCTGGGGCCAACGTCCTGACTTTC
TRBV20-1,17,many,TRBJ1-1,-,CSARKDRTLEVNTEAFF,TGCAGTGCTAGGAAAGACCGGACCTTGGAGGTGAACACTGAAGCTTTCTTT
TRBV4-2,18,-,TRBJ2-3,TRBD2,CASSQDLTASGRGDTQYF,TGTGCCAGCAGCCAAGATCTTACGGCTAGCGGGAGGGGAGATACGCAGTATTTT
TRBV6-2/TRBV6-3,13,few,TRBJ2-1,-,CASSWIQGREQFF,TGTGCCAGCAGTTGGATACAGGGAAGGGAGCAGTTCTTC
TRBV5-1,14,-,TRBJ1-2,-,CATRETQDPYGYTF,TGCGCCACCCGAGAGACGCAGGACCCTTATGGCTACACCTTC
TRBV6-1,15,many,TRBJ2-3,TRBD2,CASSRLAGPTDTQYF,TGTGCCAGCTCAAGACTAGCGGGGCCCACAGATACGCAGTATTTT
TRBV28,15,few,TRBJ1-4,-,CASSFSRFTNEKLFF,TGTGCCAGCAGTTTTTCTAGGTTCACTAATGAAAAACTGTTTTTT
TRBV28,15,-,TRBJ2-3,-,CASSARGGPTDTQYF,TGTGCCAGCAGTGCTAGGGGCGGCCCCACAGATACGCAGTATTTT
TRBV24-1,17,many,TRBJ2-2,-,CATSDLDRTPNTGELFF,TGTGCCACCAGTGACCTGGACAGAACCCCGAACACCGGGGAGCTGTTTTTT
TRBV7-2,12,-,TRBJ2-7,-,CASSLGSDEQYF,TGTGCCAGCAGCTTAGGGTCCGACGAGCAGTACTTC
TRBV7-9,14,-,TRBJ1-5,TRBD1,CASSLARGDQPQHF,TGTGCCAGCAGCTTAGCCAGGGGGGATCAGCCCCAGCATTTT
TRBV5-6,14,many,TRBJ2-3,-,CASSGLQGLATQYF,TGTGCCAGCAGCGGGCTGCAGGGCTTGGCTACGCAGTATTTT
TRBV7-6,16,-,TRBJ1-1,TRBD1,CASSPRTGTGGTEAFF,TGTGCCAGCAGCCCCCGGACAGGGACGGGGGGTACTGAAGCTTTCTTT
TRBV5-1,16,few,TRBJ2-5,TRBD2,CASSLRLAGGQETQYF,TGCGCCAGCAGCTTGAGACTAGCGGGGGGTCAAGAGACCCAGTACTTC
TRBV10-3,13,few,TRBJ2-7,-,CASNRGGAYEQYF,TGTGCCTCAAATAGGGGAGGAGCCTACGAGCAGTACTTC
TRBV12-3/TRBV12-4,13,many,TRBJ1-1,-,CATRTTGPTEAFF,TGTGCCACCAGGACTACAGGCCCCACTGAAGCTTTCTTT
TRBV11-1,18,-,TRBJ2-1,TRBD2,CASSLYGSGGSSYNEQFF,TGTGCCAGCAGCTTATACGGGTCGGGGGGGAGCTCCTACAATGAGCAGTTCTTC
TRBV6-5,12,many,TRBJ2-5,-,CASLAIQETQYF,TGTGCCAGCTTGGCCATTCAAGAGACCCAGTACTTC
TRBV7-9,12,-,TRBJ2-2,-,CASSLPSVELFF,TGTGCCAGCAGCTTACCCTCGGTTGAGCTGTTTTTT
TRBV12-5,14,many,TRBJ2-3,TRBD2,CASGLSGGVNTQYF,TGTGCTAGTGGCCTTAGCGGGGGGGTTAATACGCAGTATTTT
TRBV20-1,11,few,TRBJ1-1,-,CSARDKGGAFF,TGCAGTGCTAGAGATAAGGGGGGGGCTTTCTTT
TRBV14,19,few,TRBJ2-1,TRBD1,CASSQGGTGQLFSYNEQFF,TGTGCCAGCAGCCAAGGGGGGACAGGGCAATTATTCTCCTACAATGAGCAGTTCTTC
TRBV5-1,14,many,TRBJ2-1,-,CASSPGSSYNEQFF,TGCGCCAGCAGCCCCGGGAGCTCCTACAATGAGCAGTTCTTC
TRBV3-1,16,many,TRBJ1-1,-,CASSPSGLLMNTEAFF,TGTGCCAGCAGCCCTTCGGGACTCTTGATGAACACTGAAGCTTTCTTT
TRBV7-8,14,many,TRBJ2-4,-,CASSLDTLRDIQYF,TGTGCCAGCAGCTTAGACACTCTTAGGGACATTCAGTACTTC
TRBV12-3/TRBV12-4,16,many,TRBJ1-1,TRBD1,CASSFQLVDRGTEAFF,TGTGCCAGCAGTTTTCAGTTGGTGGACAGGGGGACTGAAGCTTTCTTT
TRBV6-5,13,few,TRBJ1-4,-,CASSYSGDEKLFF,TGTGCCAGCAGTTACTCAGGGGATGAAAAACTGTTTTTT
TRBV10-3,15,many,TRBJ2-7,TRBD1,CAISESGQGTYEQYF,TGTGCCATCAGTGAATCGGGACAGGGCACCTACGAGCAGTACTTC
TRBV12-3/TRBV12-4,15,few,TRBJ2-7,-,CASSSPGPPGYEQYF,TGTGCCAGCAGCTCCCCGGGACCGCCAGGCTACGAGCAGTACTTC
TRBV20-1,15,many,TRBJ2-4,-,CSAETEFLAKNIQYF,TGCAGTGCTGAGACAGAATTTCTAGCCAAAAACATTCAGTACTTC
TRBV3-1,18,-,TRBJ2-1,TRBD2,CAISRGWDGLAVWDEQFF,TGTGCCATCAGTAGAGGATGGGATGGGCTAGCGGTCTGGGATGAGCAGTTCTTC
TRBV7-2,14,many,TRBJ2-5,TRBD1,CASTLTGVGETQYF,TGTGCCAGCACCCTGACAGGGGTCGGAGAGACCCAGTACTTC
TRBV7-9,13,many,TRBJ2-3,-,CASSLGYGDTQYF,TGTGCCAGCAGCTTAGGGTACGGAGATACGCAGTATTTT
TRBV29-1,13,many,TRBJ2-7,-,CSVEAGRSDEQYF,TGCAGCGTTGAAGCTGGAAGGAGCGACGAGCAGTACTTC
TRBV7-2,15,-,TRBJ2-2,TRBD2,CASSLSTGRAGELFF,TGTGCCAGCAGCTTATCAACGGGGAGGGCCGGGGAGCTGTTTTTT
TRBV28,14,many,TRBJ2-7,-,CASSLISSYYEQYF,TGTGCCAGCAGTTTAATTTCTAGTTACTACGAGCAGTACTTC
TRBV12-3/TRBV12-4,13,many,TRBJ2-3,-,CASSLATIDTQYF,TGTGCCAGCAGTTTGGCTACTATAGATACGCAGTATTTT
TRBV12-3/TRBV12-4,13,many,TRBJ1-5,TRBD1,CASRGTGVQPQHF,TGTGCCAGCAGGGGGACAGGGGTTCAGCCCCAGCATTTT
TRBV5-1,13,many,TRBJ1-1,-,CASSLDGGREAFF,TGCGCCAGCAGCTTGGACGGCGGACGTGAAGCTTTCTTT
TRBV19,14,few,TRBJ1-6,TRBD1,CASSMDRGHSPLHF,TGTGCCAGTAGTATGGACAGGGGGCATTCACCCCTCCACTTT
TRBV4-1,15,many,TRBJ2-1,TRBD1,CASMSRTGAYNEQFF,TGCGCCAGCATGTCGAGGACAGGGGCCTACAATGAGCAGTTCTTC
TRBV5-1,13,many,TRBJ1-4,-,CASADATNEKLFF,TGCGCCAGCGCGGATGCAACTAATGAAAAACTGTTTTTT
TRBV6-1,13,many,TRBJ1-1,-,CASSARTSAEAFF,TGTGCCAGCAGTGCCCGAACAAGCGCTGAAGCTTTCTTT
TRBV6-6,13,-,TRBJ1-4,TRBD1,CASEDRGRIKLFF,TGTGCCAGCGAGGACAGGGGGCGTATAAAACTGTTTTTT
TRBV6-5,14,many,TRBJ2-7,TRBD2,CASSYSRENYEQYF,TGTGCCAGCAGTTACTCGCGGGAGAATTACGAGCAGTACTTC
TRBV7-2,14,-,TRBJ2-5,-,CASSLRYGTETQYF,TGTGCCAGCAGCTTACGATATGGGACGGAGACCCAGTACTTC
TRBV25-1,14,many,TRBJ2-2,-,CASSENRDTGELFF,TGTGCCAGCAGTGAGAACAGGGACACCGGGGAGCTGTTTTTT
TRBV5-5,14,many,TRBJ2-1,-,CASSLAGFGNEQFF,TGTGCCAGCAGCTTGGCTGGCTTCGGGAATGAGCAGTTCTTC
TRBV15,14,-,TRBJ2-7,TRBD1,CATSRNRGSYEQYF,TGTGCCACCAGCAGAAACAGGGGTTCCTACGAGCAGTACTTC
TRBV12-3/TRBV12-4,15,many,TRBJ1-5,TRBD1,CASRTGTGGNQPQHF,TGTGCCAGCAGAACCGGGACAGGGGGTAATCAGCCCCAGCATTTT
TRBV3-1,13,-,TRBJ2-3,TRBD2,CATLAGAEDTQYF,TGTGCCACTTTAGCGGGAGCGGAAGATACGCAGTATTTT
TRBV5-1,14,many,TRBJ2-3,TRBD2,CASSYGLAGGRQYF,TGCGCCAGCAGCTACGGACTAGCGGGAGGAAGGCAGTATTTT
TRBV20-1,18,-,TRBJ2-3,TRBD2,CSGRDLGGSGGIRDTQYF,TGCAGTGGTAGAGATCTAGGGGGTAGCGGGGGGATAAGGGATACGCAGTATTTT
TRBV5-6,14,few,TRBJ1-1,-,CASSLVGAIAEAFF,TGTGCCAGCAGCTTGGTGGGCGCAATCGCTGAAGCTTTCTTT